This T cell receptor (beta chain) was identified in a study of T cell responses to AZD1222 COVID-19 vaccine. The study, taken as a whole, reports: No day 14 peak samples; only post-peak repertoires were characterized. The study found Spike-specific TCR breadth and depth rose after two AZD1222 doses. There were mostly white British donors and more females than males, and clonal diversity was possibly underestimated.

The CDR3 contains 12 residues. Germline CDR1 is KGHSH and CDR2 is LQKENI. With 6 bases removed from V and 5 bases from J, the gap between germline ends came to 10 bases. This table comes from immunoSEQ multiplex PCR, and its TCRdb copy is limited to in-frame clones, with some not included. The sample carries over 150,000 clones, roughly 88% recorded once. In regard to this clone: The antigen remains unidentified.

The sequencing used peripheral blood, collected 28 days after the second AZD1222 dose. The J gene is TRBJ2-5, the V gene TRBV18; D gene uncertain. The source is an adult who received the AZD1222 COVID-19 vaccine. In DNA form, the CDR3 reads TGTGCCAGCTCGCCCTTGGAGGAGACCCAGTACTTC. It encodes CASSPLEETQYF.